These 21 T cell receptor beta chains originate from one sample sequenced in a study of blood T cell repertoires in COVID-19. Sequenced by immunoSEQ multiplex PCR; TCRdb stores in-frame clones only, minus some. The profile shows about 140,000 clones, nearly 90% of them singletons. Sequencing was done on a sample of peripheral blood. The receptors shown here come from a man in his 70s with acute or convalescent COVID-19.

The chain has TRBV7-8 and TRBJ1-3; 9 bases are shared with TRBD1. There are 15 residues in the CDR3. J lost 3 bases, V lost 3 bases, and 3 bases had no gene match. Germline V gives CDR1 SGHVS, CDR2 FQNEAQ. In DNA form, the CDR3 reads TGTGCCAGCAGCTTGGAGACAGGGGGTGGAAACACCATATATTTT. It translates to CASSLETGGGNTIYF.

This clone has a single count. The chain combines TRBV4-2 with TRBJ2-5; 10 positions agree with TRBD2. The germline gives CDR1 LGHNA, CDR2 YNFKEQ. Trimming at V came to 2 bases and at J to 5 bases, leaving 5 bases not matched to a gene. The CDR3 has 15 residues. The CDR3 here is CASSQQAGGQETQYF. The CDR3 coding sequence is TGTGCCAGCAGCCAACAAGCGGGGGGGCAGGAGACCCAGTACTTC.

The chain joins TRBV18 to TRBJ2-5; D is unresolved. CDR1 and CDR2 from the germline V gene are KGHSH and LQKENI. The CDR3 is made up of 15 amino acids. V lost 3 bases and J lost 5, with 16 bases in between. CDR3 nucleotides: TGTGCCAGCTCACCTTCCGAGGCCCCAGCGGAGACCCAGTACTTC. It encodes CASSPSEAPAETQYF. Variable domain in full (rest from reference TRBV18 and TRBJ2-5): NAGVMQNPRHLVRRRGQEARLRCSPMKGHSHVYWYRQLPEEGLKFMVYLQKENIIDESGMPKERFSAEFPKEGPSILRIQQVVRGDSAAYFCASSPSEAPAETQYFGPGTRLLVL.

V and J are TRBV3-1 (or the pseudogene TRBV3-2) and TRBJ1-4; 9 positions agree with TRBD1. Trimming cost V 3 bases and J 5 bases; bases outside gene matches: 10. The CDR3 is made up of 17 amino acids. Germline CDR1 reads LGHDT; CDR2 reads YNNKEL (reference sequence). The CDR3 loop reads CASSHQDRGKLNEKLFF. CDR3 DNA: TGTGCCAGCAGCCATCAGGACAGGGGCAAGTTAAATGAAAAACTGTTTTTT.

In this sample, this clone turned up once. This chain uses TRBV3-1 (or the pseudogene TRBV3-2) with TRBJ2-5; unclear D gene. This CDR3 contains 16 residues. Germline loops: CDR1 LGHDT, CDR2 YNNKEL (reference sequence). Trimming took off 1 base at V and 5 bases at J, with 17 bases between the two ends. In DNA, the CDR3 is TGTGCCAGCAGCCAAGTCATGGGCGCCGGTGTGGAGACCCAGTACTTC. It codes for CASSQVMGAGVETQYF.

The DNA of the CDR3 is TGTGCCAGCAGCTTGGCCCGGACAGGGGGGGCCTTGGAGCAGTACTTC. Protein product: CASSLARTGGALEQYF. V gene TRBV5-4 combines with J gene TRBJ2-7, with 10 bases that match TRBD1. From germline, CDR1 is SGHNT and CDR2 YYREEE (reference sequence). The CDR3 has 16 amino acids. V lost 0 bases, J lost 7 bases, and 10 bases stayed unmatched.

This sequence joins TRBV4-1 and TRBJ2-7; 9 positions match TRBD1. Trimming cost V 0 bases and J 0 bases; bases outside gene matches: 12. This CDR3 has 19 residues. The germline V gene has CDR1 MGHRA and CDR2 YSYEKL. The CDR3 sequence is CASSQDPPGQGPSSYEQYF. The CDR3 DNA sequence: TGCGCCAGCAGCCAAGACCCCCCGGGACAGGGACCCAGCTCCTACGAGCAGTACTTC.

V usage is TRBV19 and J usage is TRBJ1-5, with D perhaps matching TRBD1 (6 bases). CDR1 is LNHDA and CDR2 is SQIVND in the germline V gene (reference sequence). V was pared by 5 bases and J by 6 bases, with 17 bases between. This CDR3 has 15 amino acids. DNA of the CDR3: TGTGCCAGTAGTCTGAAAGGGGGTTCTGGTCAGCCCCAGCATTTT. Translating gives CASSLKGGSGQPQHF. Using reference TRBV19 and TRBJ1-5 for the parts outside the CDR3, the full variable domain is DGGITQSPKYLFRKEGQNVTLSCEQNLNHDAMYWYRQDPGQGLRLIYYSQIVNDFQKGDIAEGYSVSREKKESFPLTVTSAQKNPTAFYLCASSLKGGSGQPQHFGDGTRLSIL.

V usage is TRBV25-1 and J usage is TRBJ1-1, with 11 positions matching TRBD1. V was pared by 2 bases and J by 8 bases, with 10 bases of the junction left unmatched. Germline lookup yields CDR1 MGHDK and CDR2 SYGVNS. The CDR3 runs 16 residues. The CDR3 here is CASSEKGTGGSLEAFF. DNA of the CDR3: TGTGCCAGCAGTGAAAAAGGGACAGGGGGTAGTTTGGAAGCTTTCTTT.

V gene TRBV27 combines with J gene TRBJ1-4; possible D gene TRBD1, 5 bases. V was clipped by 3 bases and J by 3 bases, with 11 bases between them. The germline CDR1 and CDR2 sequences are MNHEY and SMNVEV (reference sequence). The CDR3 is 15 residues long. The CDR3 spells CASSLMWGANEKLFF. The CDR3 bases are TGTGCCAGCAGTTTGATGTGGGGGGCTAATGAAAAACTGTTTTTT.

The rearrangement links TRBV5-1 to TRBJ2-2; 8 bases fit TRBD1. The ends lost 2 bases at V and 2 bases at J; junction bases unmatched: 5. The CDR3 has 16 residues. The germline V gene has CDR1 SGHRS and CDR2 YFSETQ. CDR3: CASSLDGQGNTGELFF. In DNA, the CDR3 is TGCGCCAGCAGCTTAGATGGACAGGGTAACACCGGGGAGCTGTTTTTT.

Written as DNA, the CDR3 is TGTGCCAGCAGTACTAGTTTGAGCACAGATACGCAGTATTTT. Protein sequence: CASSTSLSTDTQYF. V and J are TRBV7-9 and TRBJ2-3; D perhaps matches TRBD2 (5 bases). The CDR3 is 14 residues long. The V and J ends lost 6 bases and 0 bases respectively, with 10 bases between them. Germline CDR1 and CDR2: SEHNR and FQNEAQ (reference sequence).

The chain uses TRBV28 and TRBJ2-3; 8 bases are a match to TRBD1. V lost 4 bases, J lost 4 bases, and 10 bases stayed unmatched. Germline V lookup: CDR1 MDHEN, CDR2 SYDVKM. CDR3 length equals 16 residues. The CDR3 loop reads CASSSPRQGLADTQYF. The CDR3 region has the DNA TGTGCCAGCAGTTCGCCGAGACAGGGGCTGGCAGATACGCAGTATTTT.

This clone was observed a single time. Distinct nucleotide sequences in the sample also encode this CDR3. The genes are TRBV3-1 (or the pseudogene TRBV3-2) and TRBJ2-5, with 11 bases fitting TRBD2. Germline values: CDR1 LGHDT, CDR2 YNNKEL (reference sequence). CDR3 length equals 15 residues. Trimming at V came to 1 base and at J to 2 bases, leaving 0 bases not matched to a gene. The CDR3 bases are TGTGCCAGCAGCCAAGGACTAGCGGGGCAAGAGACCCAGTACTTC. Protein: CASSQGLAGQETQYF.

This clone turned up a few times. The V and J genes are TRBV27 and TRBJ2-1; 10 nucleotides line up with TRBD2. The length of the CDR3 is 16 residues. CDR1 MNHEY and CDR2 SMNVEV come from the germline V gene (reference sequence). V was pared by 5 bases and J by 7 bases, with 11 bases of the junction left unmatched. The CDR3 nucleotides read TGTGCCAGCAGTCGGAGCGGGGGGGCGAGGGGGAATGAGCAGTTCTTC. This sequence encodes CASSRSGGARGNEQFF.

This chain's CDR3 is CASMSGQRRSFF. The CDR3, as DNA: TGTGCCAGTATGTCGGGACAGCGTAGGTCTTTCTTT. This chain connects TRBV19 to TRBJ1-1, with 7 bases lining up with TRBD1. Germline lookup yields CDR1 LNHDA and CDR2 SQIVND (reference sequence). This CDR3 spans 12 amino acids. V shed 7 bases, J shed 12 bases, and the junction held 11 bases outside the gene matches.

The genes are TRBV2 and TRBJ1-6; no firm D call. Trimming pared 2 bases from V and 12 bases from J, leaving 11 bases between. This CDR3 has 13 residues. In germline, CDR1 is SNHLY, CDR2 FYNNEI. CDR3 in DNA: TGTGCCAGCAGTGAATCGGAGGACCTACCCCTCCACTTT. Translation: CASSESEDLPLHF.

This clone was counted a single time. V is TRBV11-2 and J is TRBJ2-7, with D tentatively TRBD1 (6 bases). V lost 2 bases to trimming and J lost 3 bases, with 8 bases between them. Germline loops: CDR1 SGHAT, CDR2 FQNNGV. The CDR3 consists of 13 residues. The CDR3 loop reads CASSLNRDYEQYF. The CDR3 DNA is TGTGCCAGCAGCTTAAACAGGGACTACGAGCAGTACTTC. The variable domain in full, with the rest retrieved from reference TRBV11-2 and TRBJ2-7, is EAGVAQSPRYKIIEKRQSVAFWCNPISGHATLYWYQQILGQGPKLLIQFQNNGVVDDSQLPKDRFSAERLKGVDSTLKIQPAKLEDSAVYLCASSLNRDYEQYFGPGTRLTVT.

The V call is TRBV5-4, the J call TRBJ2-5; D is possibly TRBD2 (6 bases). Trimming stripped 4 bases from V and 5 bases from J, with 15 bases between. This CDR3 comprises 14 residues. Germline V gene sequence: CDR1 SGHNT, CDR2 YYREEE (reference sequence). The CDR3: CASSAGPSEETQYF. Written as DNA, the CDR3 is TGTGCCAGCAGCGCGGGACCCTCGGAGGAGACCCAGTACTTC.

The chain links TRBV7-6 to TRBJ1-6; weak D call: TRBD1 (6 bases). Trimming removed 2 bases from V and 8 bases from J, with 7 bases in between. This CDR3 contains 13 residues. Germline V gene data show CDR1 as SGHVS and CDR2 as FNYEAQ. The CDR3 DNA reads TGTGCCAGCAGCTTACGGACAGATTCACCCCTCCACTTT. Its protein product is CASSLRTDSPLHF.

CDR3 loop: CASSAVRDRGYGYTF. CDR3 DNA: TGCGCCAGCAGCGCTGTTCGGGACAGGGGATATGGCTACACCTTC. The chain uses TRBV4-1 and TRBJ1-2, with 10 bases matching TRBD1. Looked up from germline, CDR1 is MGHRA and CDR2 is YSYEKL. Unmatched junction bases numbered 8, after V lost 5 bases and J lost 5 bases. CDR3 length equals 15 residues.